This TCR beta chain was observed in a study of PD-1 blockade in classical Hodgkin lymphoma. Overall study findings and caveats: By C4D1, diversity of CD4+ TCRs had risen significantly, whereas that of CD8+ TCRs had not. Newly diagnosed and completely responding patients shared comparable baseline diversity. Newly diagnosed patients reportedly had lower baseline TCR diversity than healthy donors.

The protocol was immunoSEQ multiplex PCR, while the TCRdb copy is restricted to in-frame clones and leaves out a portion. The sample yields 13,000 or so clones, approximately 79% seen once. Every one of the patients relapsed after autologous stem cell transplantation (brentuximab vedotin exposure was variable). The CDR3 extends over 14 amino acids. Germline V CDR1 and CDR2: SGHRS, YFSETQ. Regarding this clone: Its specificity is not known.

This chain joins TRBV5-1 and TRBJ2-5; perhaps TRBD2 as D (5 bases). The J call may be faulty, since TRBJ2-7 better matches the DNA end. This material consisted of peripheral blood mononuclear cells (PBMCs), taken at baseline. The source of this sequence is a human donor with classical Hodgkin lymphoma. Here the CDR3 reads CASSLGGYSYEQYF. CDR3 in DNA: TGCGCCAGCAGCTTAGGAGGATATTCCTACGAGCAGTACTTC.